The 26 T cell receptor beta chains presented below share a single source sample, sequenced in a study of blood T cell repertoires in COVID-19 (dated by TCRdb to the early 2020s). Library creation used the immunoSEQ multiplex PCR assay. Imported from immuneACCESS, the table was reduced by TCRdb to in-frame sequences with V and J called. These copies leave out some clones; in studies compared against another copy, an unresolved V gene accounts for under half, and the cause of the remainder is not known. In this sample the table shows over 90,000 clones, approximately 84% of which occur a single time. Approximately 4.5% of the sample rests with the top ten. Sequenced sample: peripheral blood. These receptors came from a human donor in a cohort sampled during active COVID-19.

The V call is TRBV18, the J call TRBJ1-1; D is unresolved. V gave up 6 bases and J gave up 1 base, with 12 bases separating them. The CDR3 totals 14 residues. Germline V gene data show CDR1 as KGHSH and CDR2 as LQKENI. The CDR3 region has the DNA TGTGCCAGCTCCCCCACGGCAGGGAACACTGAAGCTTTCTTT. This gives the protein CASSPTAGNTEAFF.

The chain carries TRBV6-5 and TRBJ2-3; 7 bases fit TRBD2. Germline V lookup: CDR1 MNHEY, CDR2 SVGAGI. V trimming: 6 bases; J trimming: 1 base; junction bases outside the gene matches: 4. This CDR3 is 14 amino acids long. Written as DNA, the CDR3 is TGTGCCAGCAGGGGTGCGGGGGGCACAGATACGCAGTATTTT. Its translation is CASRGAGGTDTQYF.

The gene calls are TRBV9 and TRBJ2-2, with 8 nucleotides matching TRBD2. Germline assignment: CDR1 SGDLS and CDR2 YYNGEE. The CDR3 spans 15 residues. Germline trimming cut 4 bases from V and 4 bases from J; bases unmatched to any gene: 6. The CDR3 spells CASSRGGSGTGELFF. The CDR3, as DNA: TGTGCCAGCAGCCGCGGGGGGTCGGGCACCGGGGAGCTGTTTTTT.

CDR3: CASSFPTGGTYNEQFF. The CDR3 DNA reads as TGCGCCAGCAGCTTCCCGACAGGGGGAACCTACAATGAGCAGTTCTTC. V and J are TRBV5-1 and TRBJ2-1; the match to TRBD1 covers 9 bases. Germline CDR1 SGHRS, CDR2 YFSETQ. V dropped 2 bases and J dropped 2; count of bases not matched to a gene: 5. The CDR3 is 16 amino acids.

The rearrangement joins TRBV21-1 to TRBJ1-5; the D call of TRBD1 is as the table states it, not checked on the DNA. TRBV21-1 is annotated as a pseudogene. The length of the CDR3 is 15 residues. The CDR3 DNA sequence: TGTGCCAGCAGCTACAGCCCGACGAACAATCAGCCCCAGCATTTT. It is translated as CASSYSPTNNQPQHF.

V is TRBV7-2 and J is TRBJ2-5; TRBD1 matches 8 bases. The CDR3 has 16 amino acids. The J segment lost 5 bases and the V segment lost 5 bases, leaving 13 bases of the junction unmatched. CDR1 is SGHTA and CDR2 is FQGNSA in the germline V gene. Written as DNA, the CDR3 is TGTGCCAGCAGCACTGATAGACAGGGGCCGTGGGAGACCCAGTACTTC. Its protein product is CASSTDRQGPWETQYF.

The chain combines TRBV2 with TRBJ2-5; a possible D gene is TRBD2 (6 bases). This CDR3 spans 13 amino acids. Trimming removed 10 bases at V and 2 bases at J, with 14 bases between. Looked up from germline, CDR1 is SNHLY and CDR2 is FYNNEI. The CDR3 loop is CATQMGTQETQYF. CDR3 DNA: TGTGCCACCCAGATGGGGACTCAAGAGACCCAGTACTTC.

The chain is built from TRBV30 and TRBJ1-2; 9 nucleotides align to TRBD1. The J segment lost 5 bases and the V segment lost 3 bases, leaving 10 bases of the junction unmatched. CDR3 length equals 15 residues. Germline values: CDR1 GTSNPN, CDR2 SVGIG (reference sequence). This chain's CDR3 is CAWSVIGTGPYGYTF. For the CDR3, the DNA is TGTGCCTGGAGCGTAATTGGGACAGGGCCTTATGGCTACACCTTC.

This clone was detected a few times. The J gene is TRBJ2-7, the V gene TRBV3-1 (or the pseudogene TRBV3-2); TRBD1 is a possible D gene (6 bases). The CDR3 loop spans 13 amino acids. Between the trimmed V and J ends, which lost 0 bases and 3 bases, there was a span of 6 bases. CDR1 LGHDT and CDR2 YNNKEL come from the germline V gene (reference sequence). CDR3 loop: CASSQDRGYEQYF. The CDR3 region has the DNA TGTGCCAGCAGCCAAGACAGGGGCTACGAGCAGTACTTC.

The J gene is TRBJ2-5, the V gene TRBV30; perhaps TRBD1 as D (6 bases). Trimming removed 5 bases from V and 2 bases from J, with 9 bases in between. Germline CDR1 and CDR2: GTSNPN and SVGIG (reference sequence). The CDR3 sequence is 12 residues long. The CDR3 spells CAWRGQQETQYF. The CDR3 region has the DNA TGTGCCTGGCGCGGACAGCAAGAGACCCAGTACTTC.

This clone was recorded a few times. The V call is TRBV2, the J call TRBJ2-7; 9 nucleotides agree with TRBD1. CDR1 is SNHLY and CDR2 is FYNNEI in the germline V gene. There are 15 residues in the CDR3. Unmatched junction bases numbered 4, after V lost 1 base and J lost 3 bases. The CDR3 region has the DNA TGTGCCAGCAGTGAAGTACGGACAGGGGACTACGAGCAGTACTTC. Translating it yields CASSEVRTGDYEQYF.

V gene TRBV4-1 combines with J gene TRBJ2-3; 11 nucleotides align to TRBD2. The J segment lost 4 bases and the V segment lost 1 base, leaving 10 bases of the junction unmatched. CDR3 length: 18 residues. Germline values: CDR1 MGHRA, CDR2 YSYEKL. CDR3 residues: CASSQGVAGGPPPDTQYF. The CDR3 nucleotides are TGCGCCAGCAGCCAAGGGGTAGCGGGGGGGCCCCCACCAGATACGCAGTATTTT.

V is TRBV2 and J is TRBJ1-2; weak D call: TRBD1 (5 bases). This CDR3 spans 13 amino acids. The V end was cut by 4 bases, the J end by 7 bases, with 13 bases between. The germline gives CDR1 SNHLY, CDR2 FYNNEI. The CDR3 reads CASSAVGGSGYTF. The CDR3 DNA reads TGTGCCAGCAGTGCCGTTGGGGGGTCTGGCTACACCTTC.

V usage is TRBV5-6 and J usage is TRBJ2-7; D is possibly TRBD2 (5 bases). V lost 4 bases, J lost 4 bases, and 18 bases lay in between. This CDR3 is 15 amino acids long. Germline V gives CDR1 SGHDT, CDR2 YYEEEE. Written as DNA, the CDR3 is TGTGCCAGCAGCCCACCCGGCTCGTCGGGGTACGAGCAGTACTTC. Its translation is CASSPPGSSGYEQYF. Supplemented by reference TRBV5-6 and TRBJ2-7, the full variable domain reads DAGVTQSPTHLIKTRGQQVTLRCSPKSGHDTVSWYQQALGQGPQFIFQYYEEEERQRGNFPDRFSGHQFPNYSSELNVNALLLGDSALYLCASSPPGSSGYEQYFGPGTRLTVT.

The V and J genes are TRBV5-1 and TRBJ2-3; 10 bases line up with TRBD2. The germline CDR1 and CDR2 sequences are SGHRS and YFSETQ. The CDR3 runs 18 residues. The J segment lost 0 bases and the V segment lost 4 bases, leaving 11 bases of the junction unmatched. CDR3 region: CASSPGGSGGPSTDTQYF. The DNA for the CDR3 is TGCGCCAGCAGCCCCGGGGGTAGCGGGGGGCCCAGCACAGATACGCAGTATTTT.

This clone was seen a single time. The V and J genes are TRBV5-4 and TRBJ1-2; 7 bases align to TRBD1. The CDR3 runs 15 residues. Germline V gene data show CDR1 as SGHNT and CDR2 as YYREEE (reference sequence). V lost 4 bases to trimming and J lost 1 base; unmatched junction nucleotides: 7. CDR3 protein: CASSVGQEVNYGYTF. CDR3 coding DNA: TGTGCCAGCAGCGTAGGACAGGAGGTTAACTATGGCTACACCTTC.

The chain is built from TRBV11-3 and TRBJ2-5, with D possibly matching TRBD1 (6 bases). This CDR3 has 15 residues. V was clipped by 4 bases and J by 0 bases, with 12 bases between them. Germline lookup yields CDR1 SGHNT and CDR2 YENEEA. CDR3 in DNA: TGTGCCAGCAGCTCAGGACAGCCATACCAAGAGACCCAGTACTTC. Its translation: CASSSGQPYQETQYF.

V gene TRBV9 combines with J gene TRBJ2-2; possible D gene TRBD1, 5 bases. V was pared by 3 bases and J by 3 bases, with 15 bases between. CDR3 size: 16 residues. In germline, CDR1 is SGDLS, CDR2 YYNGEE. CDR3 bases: TGTGCCAGCAGCGCCAGGGAATTCCTGGACACCGGGGAGCTGTTTTTT. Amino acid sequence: CASSAREFLDTGELFF.

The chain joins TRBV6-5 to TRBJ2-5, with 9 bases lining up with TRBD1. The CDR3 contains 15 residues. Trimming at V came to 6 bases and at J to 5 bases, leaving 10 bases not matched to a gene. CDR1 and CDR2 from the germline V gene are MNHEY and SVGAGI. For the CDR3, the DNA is TGTGCCAGCAGATATCGACGGACAGGGGTTGAGACCCAGTACTTC. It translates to CASRYRRTGVETQYF.

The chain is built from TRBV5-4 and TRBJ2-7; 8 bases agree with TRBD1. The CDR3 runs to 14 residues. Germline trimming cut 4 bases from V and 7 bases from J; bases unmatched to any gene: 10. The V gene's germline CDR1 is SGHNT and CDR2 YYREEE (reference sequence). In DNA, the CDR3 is TGTGCCAGCAGCGCGGACAGGGCCCTGGGGGAGCAGTACTTC. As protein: CASSADRALGEQYF. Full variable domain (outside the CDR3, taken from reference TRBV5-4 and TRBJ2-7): ETGVTQSPTHLIKTRGQQVTLRCSSQSGHNTVSWYQQALGQGPQFIFQYYREEENGRGNFPPRFSGLQFPNYSSELNVNALELDDSALYLCASSADRALGEQYFGPGTRLTVT.

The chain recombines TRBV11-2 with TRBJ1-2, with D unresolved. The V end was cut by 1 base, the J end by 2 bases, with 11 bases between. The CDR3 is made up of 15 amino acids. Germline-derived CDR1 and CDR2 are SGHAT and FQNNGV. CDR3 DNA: TGTGCCAGCAGCTTAGTTGAGGGCTGGAACTATGGCTACACCTTC. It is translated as CASSLVEGWNYGYTF.

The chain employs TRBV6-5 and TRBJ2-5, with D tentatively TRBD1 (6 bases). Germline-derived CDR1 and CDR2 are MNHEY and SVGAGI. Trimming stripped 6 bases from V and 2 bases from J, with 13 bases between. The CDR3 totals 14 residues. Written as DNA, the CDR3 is TGTGCCAGCAGCGGGTTGGGGGCTCAAGAGACCCAGTACTTC. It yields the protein CASSGLGAQETQYF.

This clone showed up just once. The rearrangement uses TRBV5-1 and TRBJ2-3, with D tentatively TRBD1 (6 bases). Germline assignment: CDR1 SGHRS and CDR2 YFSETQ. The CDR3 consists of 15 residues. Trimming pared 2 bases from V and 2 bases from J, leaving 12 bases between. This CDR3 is CASSLGQGPTDTQYF. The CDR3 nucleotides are TGCGCCAGCAGCTTAGGGCAGGGGCCCACAGATACGCAGTATTTT.

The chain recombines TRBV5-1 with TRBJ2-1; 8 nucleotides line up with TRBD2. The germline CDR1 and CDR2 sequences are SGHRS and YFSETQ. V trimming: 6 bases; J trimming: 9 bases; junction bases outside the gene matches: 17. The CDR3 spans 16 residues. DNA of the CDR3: TGCGCCAGCATTGGTTCCAGCGGGGGCCAGATGGGTGAGCAGTTCTTC. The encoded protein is CASIGSSGGQMGEQFF.

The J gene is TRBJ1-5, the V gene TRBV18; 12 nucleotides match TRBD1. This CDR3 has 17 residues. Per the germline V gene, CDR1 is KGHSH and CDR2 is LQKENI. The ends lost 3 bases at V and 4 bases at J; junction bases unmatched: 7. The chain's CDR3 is CASSPRGTGGWNQPQHF. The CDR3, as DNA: TGTGCCAGCTCACCCAGGGGGACAGGGGGCTGGAATCAGCCCCAGCATTTT.

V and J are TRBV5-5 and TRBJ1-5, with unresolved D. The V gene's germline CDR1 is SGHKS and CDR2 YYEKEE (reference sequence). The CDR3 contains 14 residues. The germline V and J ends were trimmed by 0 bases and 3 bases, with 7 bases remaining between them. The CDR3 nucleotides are TGTGCCAGCAGCTTGGCGTCAGACAATCAGCCCCAGCATTTT. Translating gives CASSLASDNQPQHF.